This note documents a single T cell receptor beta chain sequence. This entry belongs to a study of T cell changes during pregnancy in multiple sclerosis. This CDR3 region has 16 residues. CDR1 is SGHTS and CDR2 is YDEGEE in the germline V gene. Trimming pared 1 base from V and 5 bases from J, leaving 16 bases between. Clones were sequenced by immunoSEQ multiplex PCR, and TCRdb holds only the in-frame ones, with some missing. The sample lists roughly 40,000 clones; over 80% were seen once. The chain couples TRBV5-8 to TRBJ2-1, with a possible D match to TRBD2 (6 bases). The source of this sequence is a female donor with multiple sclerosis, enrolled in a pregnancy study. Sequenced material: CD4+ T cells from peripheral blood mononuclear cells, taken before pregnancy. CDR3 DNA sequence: TGTGCCAGCAGCTTGTGGAGGGTGGGGCGAGACAATGAGCAGTTCTTC. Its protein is CASSLWRVGRDNEQFF. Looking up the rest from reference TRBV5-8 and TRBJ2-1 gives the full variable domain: EAGVTQSPTHLIKTRGQQATLRCSPISGHTSVYWYQQALGLGLQFLLWYDEGEERNRGNFPPRFSGRQFPNYSSELNVNALELEDSALYLCASSLWRVGRDNEQFFGPGTRLTVL.